The T cell receptor (beta chain) under discussion was sequenced for a study of human T cells and chemical hapten exposure. Overall study context: Patients had diphenylcyclopropenone applied to the scalp weekly throughout the roughly 22-week study. Per-sample variation in TCR yield stemmed mainly from small pooled library volume differences.

One entry per CDR3 protein results from TCRdb running MiXCR on the RACE reads. The sample includes under 100,000 distinct CDR3 sequences, more than 10% of them seen just once. This clonotype was observed at least ten times. Time point reported: patch test 3, about 24 weeks after DPC sensitization. Noted treatment: therapeutic diphenylcyclopropenone sensitization with weekly scalp DPC. This CDR3 has 11 residues. V shed 3 bases and J shed 8 bases, with 9 bases lying between them. Germline V gene sequence: CDR1 DFQATT, CDR2 SNEGSKA (reference sequence). Sequencing was performed on whole blood, taken in connection with sensitization to the hapten diphenylcyclopropenone (DPC). The chain employs TRBV20-1 and TRBJ2-3; D is uncertain. The receptor was isolated from a woman in her forties or fifties with alopecia areata. Some clones in this sample may be carry-over from other donors' samples. The CDR3 region is CSARGYPTQYF. Written as DNA, the CDR3 is TGCAGTGCTAGGGGCTACCCTACGCAGTATTTT.